This TCR beta chain stems from a study of blood T cell repertoires in COVID-19. Study at large: Donors in the United States, Italy and Spain gave samples during acute or convalescent COVID-19.

The CDR3 has 14 amino acids. Germline CDR1 LGHNA, CDR2 YSLEER. V was pared by 0 bases and J by 9 bases, with 15 bases between. The assay was immunoSEQ multiplex PCR, and TCRdb's table has in-frame clones only and misses some. The repertoire includes 150,000 to 250,000 clones, roughly 87% of them detected once, and 2% to 2.5% sits in the top ten. The clonotype originates from a woman aged 25 to 39 who had recovered from COVID-19. The sample comprised PBMCs or T cells enriched from blood (not recorded which). The J gene is TRBJ2-7, the V gene TRBV4-3, with D unclear. In nucleotides, the CDR3 is TGCGCCAGCAGCCAAGAATATTCGCAGGCAGCGCAGTACTTC. This translates into CASSQEYSQAAQYF.